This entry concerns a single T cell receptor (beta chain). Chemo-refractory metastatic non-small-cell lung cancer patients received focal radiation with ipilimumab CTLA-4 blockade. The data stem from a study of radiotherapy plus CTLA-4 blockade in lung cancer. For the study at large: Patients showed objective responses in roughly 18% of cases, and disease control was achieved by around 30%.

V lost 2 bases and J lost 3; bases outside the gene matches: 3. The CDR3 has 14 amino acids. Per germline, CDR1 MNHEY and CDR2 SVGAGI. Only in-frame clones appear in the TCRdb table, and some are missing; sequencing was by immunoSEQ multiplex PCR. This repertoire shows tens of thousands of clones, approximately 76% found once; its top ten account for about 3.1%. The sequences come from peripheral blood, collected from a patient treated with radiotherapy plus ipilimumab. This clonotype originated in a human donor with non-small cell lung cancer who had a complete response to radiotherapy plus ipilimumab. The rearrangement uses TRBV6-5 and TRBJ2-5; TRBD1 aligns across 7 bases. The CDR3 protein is CASSYRGRKETQYF. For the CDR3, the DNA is TGTGCCAGCAGTTACAGGGGGCGAAAAGAGACCCAGTACTTC.